The next 29 T cell receptor beta chains were all read from a single sample in a study of blood T cells in healthy people across ages. Alongside a J-beta primer mix, a sample-barcoded 5' primer served in a second PCR lasting roughly 6 to 12 cycles. TCRdb independently ran MiXCR on the 5' RACE reads; one entry per CDR3 protein. The sample includes roughly 1,500,000 distinct CDR3 sequences, about 32% of them seen just once. The sample taken for sequencing was blood. The receptors here all came from a woman aged 25-40 years in good health.

The sample holds a few counts of this clonotype. This sequence joins TRBV29-1 and TRBJ1-2; D is perhaps TRBD1 (5 bases). The CDR3 contains 13 residues. Germline CDR1 and CDR2: SQVTM and ANQGSEA. V was shortened by 2 bases and J by 8 bases, with 15 bases between the two germline ends. CDR3 region: CSVEQNRFSGYTF. CDR3 nucleotides: TGCAGCGTTGAACAAAACAGGTTTTCGGGCTACACCTTC.

Only a few counts were recorded for this clonotype. The chain joins TRBV28 to TRBJ1-2; D may be TRBD1 (5 bases). Trimming took off 2 bases at V and 7 bases at J, with 14 bases between the two ends. In germline, CDR1 is MDHEN, CDR2 SYDVKM. The CDR3 is 14 residues long. The CDR3 DNA follows: TGTGCCAGCAGTTTACCCCAGGGAAGAGGTGGCTACACCTTC. As protein: CASSLPQGRGGYTF.

The gene calls are TRBV20-1 and TRBJ1-6; perhaps TRBD1 as D (5 bases). Germline V gene lookup returns CDR1 DFQATT and CDR2 SNEGSKA (reference sequence). V was cut by 3 bases and J by 2 bases, with 11 bases left in between. The CDR3 length is 15 residues. CDR3 DNA sequence: TGCAGTGCTAGTTGGAGGGGCACCTATAATTCACCCCTCCACTTT. Translated: CSASWRGTYNSPLHF.

On this clonotype itself: One end of the junction varies from germline; a read error may be responsible. The chain joins TRBV18 to TRBJ2-5; D is tentatively TRBD1 or TRBD2 (5 bases each). Germline values: CDR1 KGHSH, CDR2 LQKENI. This CDR3 region has 13 residues. The CDR3 sequence is CAGSPGPQETQYF. The CDR3 DNA follows: TGTGCCGGCTCACCGGGACCCCAAGAGACCCAGTACTTC. Full variable domain (rest looked up from reference TRBV18 and TRBJ2-5): NAGVMQNPRHLVRRRGQEARLRCSPMKGHSHVYWYRQLPEEGLKFMVYLQKENIIDESGMPKERFSAEFPKEGPSILRIQQVVRGDSAAYFCAGSPGPQETQYFGPGTRLLVL.

V is TRBV5-4 and J is TRBJ2-4; TRBD1 or TRBD2 may be the D gene (5 bases each). TRBJ2-7 explains the end of the DNA better; the J call may be wrong. In germline, CDR1 is SGHNT, CDR2 YYREEE (reference sequence). The CDR3 has 13 amino acids. Written as DNA, the CDR3 is TGTGCCAGCACGGGGACGGCTAGTAGCGAGCAGTACTTC. It codes for CASTGTASSEQYF.

The rearrangement uses TRBV11-2 and TRBJ2-2; TRBD1 matches 7 bases. Germline CDR1 reads SGHAT; CDR2 reads FQNNGV. The CDR3 is made up of 15 amino acids. With V trimmed by 4 bases and J by 1 base, 3 bases remained unmatched. CDR3 nucleotides: TGTGCCAGCAGCTCGGGACAGAAGAACACCGGGGAGCTGTTTTTT. Amino acid sequence: CASSSGQKNTGELFF.

There are a few counts of this clonotype. This chain connects TRBV6-6 to TRBJ1-6, with D uncertain. CDR1 and CDR2 (germline): MNHNY, SVGAGI (reference sequence). Trimming took off 7 bases at V and 13 bases at J, with 14 bases between the two ends. CDR3 length: 12 residues. The CDR3 DNA reads TGTGCCAGCATCAACACCGCGGGGCCCCTCCACTTT. This gives the protein CASINTAGPLHF.

The rearrangement joins TRBV6-1 to TRBJ1-5; D is perhaps TRBD1 (5 bases). The germline V and J ends were trimmed by 6 bases and 1 base, with 10 bases remaining between them. CDR3 length: 14 amino acids. The germline V gene has CDR1 MNHNS and CDR2 SASEGT. CDR3 nucleotides: TGTGCCAGCAGGGGACGGATAAGCAATCAGCCCCAGCATTTT. Translation: CASRGRISNQPQHF.

For this clonotype: A much more abundant neighbour one base away suggests this may be a read error. The V and J genes are TRBV11-1 and TRBJ2-1, with unresolved D. Germline CDR1 and CDR2: SGHAT and FQDESV (reference sequence). With 5 bases removed from V and 8 bases from J, the gap between germline ends came to 13 bases. The CDR3 is 13 residues long. CDR3 sequence reads: CASSRDFNDEQFF. The CDR3 DNA sequence: TGTGCCAGCAGCCGAGATTTCAACGATGAGCAGTTCTTC. Using reference TRBV11-1 and TRBJ2-1 for the parts outside the CDR3, the full variable domain is EAEVAQSPRYKITEKSQAVAFWCDPISGHATLYWYRQILGQGPELLVQFQDESVVDDSQLPKDRFSAERLKGVDSTLKIQPAELGDSAMYLCASSRDFNDEQFFGPGTRLTVL.

A few counts support this clonotype. The chain has TRBV6-8 and TRBJ2-5, with unresolved D. Germline CDR1 MNHGY, CDR2 SAAAGT. The CDR3 consists of 12 residues. Between the trimmed V and J ends, which lost 7 bases and 5 bases, there was a span of 11 bases. In DNA form, the CDR3 reads TGTGCCAGCAATCTCCCGGTGGAGACCCAGTACTTC. Amino acid sequence: CASNLPVETQYF.

The rearrangement uses TRBV10-2 and TRBJ2-5; D possibly matches TRBD1 or TRBD2 (5 bases each). The CDR3 loop spans 12 amino acids. Germline V gene data show CDR1 as WSHSY and CDR2 as SAAADI. V was cut by 5 bases and J by 11 bases, with 15 bases left in between. DNA of the CDR3: TGCGCCAGCAGTAAGGGACGAGCAGAGCAGTACTTC. Its translation is CASSKGRAEQYF.

Comments on this clonotype: Germline is not matched at one junction end, which may reflect a read error. The gene calls are TRBV5-1 and TRBJ2-3, with 7 bases aligning to TRBD1. The CDR3 contains 12 residues. Germline loops: CDR1 SGHRS, CDR2 YFSETQ. The CDR3 nucleotides are TGCGCCAGCAGCAGAGGGACAGATACGCGGTATTTT. Its protein is CASSRGTDTRYF.

The chain combines TRBV28 with TRBJ2-6; D possibly corresponds to TRBD1 (6 bases). The CDR3 runs 22 residues. V lost 4 bases and J 2 bases, leaving 30 bases between the germline ends. The germline gives CDR1 MDHEN, CDR2 SYDVKM. The CDR3 nucleotides are TGTGCCAGCAGTTCCGCCAGACCCAGAGGGGGACCCCCCTTCACTGGGGCCAACGTCCTGACTTTC. Translating gives CASSSARPRGGPPFTGANVLTF.

Concerning this clonotype itself: A read error is possible here, since a much larger clone lies one base away. The gene calls are TRBV7-6 and TRBJ2-7; TRBD1 matches 12 bases. Germline V gene lookup returns CDR1 SGHVS and CDR2 FNYEAQ. The ends lost 5 bases at V and 6 bases at J; junction bases unmatched: 8. The CDR3 is made up of 15 amino acids. The CDR3 DNA sequence: TGTGCCAGCAGCCCTACCGGGACAGGGGGCTCCGAGCAGTACTTC. Protein: CASSPTGTGGSEQYF.

This clonotype has more than one count but fewer than ten. The J gene is TRBJ2-3, the V gene TRBV18; 10 bases line up with TRBD2. CDR3 size: 16 residues. CDR1 KGHSH and CDR2 LQKENI come from the germline V gene. Trimming cost V 3 bases and J 4 bases; bases outside gene matches: 7. CDR3 sequence: CASSPPLSGRPDTQYF. CDR3 sequence (DNA): TGTGCCAGCTCACCCCCACTTAGCGGGAGGCCAGATACGCAGTATTTT.

The chain employs TRBV12-3 or TRBV12-4 and TRBJ2-7, with D perhaps TRBD2 (5 bases). Trimming stripped 1 base from V and 3 bases from J, with 13 bases between. CDR3 length: 15 residues. The CDR3 loop reads CASSLGQTEGYEQYF. In DNA form, the CDR3 reads TGTGCCAGCAGTTTAGGACAAACCGAGGGCTACGAGCAGTACTTC.

J is TRBJ2-1 and V is TRBV20-1; 7 bases match TRBD2. CDR1 and CDR2 from the germline V gene are DFQATT and SNEGSKA (reference sequence). The CDR3 consists of 15 residues. V dropped 6 bases and J dropped 0; count of bases not matched to a gene: 8. Here the CDR3 DNA reads TGCAGTGCCCCGGACCTAGCGGACTCCTACAATGAGCAGTTCTTC. It specifies CSAPDLADSYNEQFF.

This clonotype was seen a handful of times. The chain links TRBV20-1 to TRBJ1-1; D not certain. Per the germline V gene, CDR1 is DFQATT and CDR2 is SNEGSKA (reference sequence). This CDR3 is built from 13 residues. V lost 1 base, J lost 1 base, and 7 bases lay in between. DNA of the CDR3: TGCAGTGCTAGAGTAATAGCGAACACTGAAGCTTTCTTT. It translates to CSARVIANTEAFF.

This clonotype was found a few times. The genes are TRBV7-2 and TRBJ1-2; no firm D call. V shed 0 bases and J shed 0 bases, with 8 bases lying between them. From germline, CDR1 is SGHTA and CDR2 FQGNSA. The CDR3 is made up of 15 amino acids. The CDR3 nucleotides are TGTGCCAGCAGCTTAGCCAGGCGCTCTAACTATGGCTACACCTTC. Its protein is CASSLARRSNYGYTF.

The V and J genes are TRBV6-2 or TRBV6-3 and TRBJ2-1, with 12 bases fitting TRBD2. Germline-derived CDR1 and CDR2 are MNHEY and SVGEGT. V was pared by 6 bases and J by 1 base, with 19 bases of the junction left unmatched. The CDR3 is 21 amino acids. This chain's CDR3 is CASSRRTSGDPERWSYNEQFF. In nucleotides, the CDR3 is TGTGCCAGCAGCCGACGGACTAGCGGGGACCCAGAGCGGTGGTCCTACAATGAGCAGTTCTTC.

This clonotype was detected a few times. This chain uses TRBV5-1 with TRBJ2-7, with TRBD2 as a possible D gene (6 bases). Trimming removed 4 bases at V and 0 bases at J, with 11 bases between. This CDR3 has 14 amino acids. Germline values: CDR1 SGHRS, CDR2 YFSETQ. The CDR3 DNA follows: TGCGCCAGCAGCCCGGGGGACGGCTCCTACGAGCAGTACTTC. Translated: CASSPGDGSYEQYF.

The gene calls are TRBV5-1 and TRBJ1-2; 7 nucleotides align to TRBD1. This CDR3 has 17 amino acids. CDR1 and CDR2 (germline): SGHRS, YFSETQ. V shed 1 base and J 6 bases; nucleotides not matched to a gene: 15. The CDR3, as DNA: TGCGCCAGCAGCTTGTACGACAGGGTCGAGGACACCAATGGCTACACCTTC. This gives the protein CASSLYDRVEDTNGYTF.

The table lists this clonotype with a few counts. The chain employs TRBV11-2 and TRBJ2-3, with D maybe TRBD2 (7 bases). The V gene's germline CDR1 is SGHAT and CDR2 FQNNGV. Trimming stripped 6 bases from V and 4 bases from J, with 17 bases between. This CDR3 is 15 amino acids long. The CDR3: CASRTWGGPADTQYF. CDR3 nucleotides: TGTGCCAGCAGGACTTGGGGGGGGCCTGCAGATACGCAGTATTTT.

This clonotype was found a few times. The V call is TRBV30, the J call TRBJ2-3, with TRBD1 as a possible D gene (5 bases). CDR1 is GTSNPN, CDR2 SVGIG, per germline (reference sequence). Between the trimmed V and J ends, which lost 1 base and 4 bases, there was a span of 9 bases. This CDR3 comprises 13 residues. CDR3 coding DNA: TGTGCCTGGAGTGGGGGCGGTCCAGATACGCAGTATTTT. Its protein product is CAWSGGGPDTQYF.

The genes are TRBV5-1 and TRBJ2-1; D is undetermined. Germline lookup yields CDR1 SGHRS and CDR2 YFSETQ. V was cut by 3 bases and J by 10 bases, with 14 bases left in between. CDR3 size: 13 residues. The DNA of the CDR3 is TGCGCCAGCAGCTCCGTGGCGGTCCCGGAGCAGTTCTTC. Translated: CASSSVAVPEQFF. Supplemented by reference TRBV5-1 and TRBJ2-1, the full variable domain reads KAGVTQTPRYLIKTRGQQVTLSCSPISGHRSVSWYQQTPGQGLQFLFEYFSETQRNKGNFPGRFSGRQFSNSRSEMNVSTLELGDSALYLCASSSVAVPEQFFGPGTRLTVL.

This clonotype has only a few counts. The rearrangement joins TRBV6-2 or TRBV6-3 to TRBJ2-7, with TRBD2 matching 8 bases. V was pared by 6 bases and J by 2 bases, with 9 bases of the junction left unmatched. This CDR3 comprises 15 residues. Germline-derived CDR1 and CDR2 are MNHEY and SVGEGT. The CDR3 bases are TGTGCCAGCAGGCCCGGACTAGCCCTAACCTACGAGCAGTACTTC. This translates into CASRPGLALTYEQYF.

This clonotype has a count of ten or more. V and J are TRBV5-1 and TRBJ2-7, with D perhaps given as TRBD1 or TRBD2 (5 bases each). The V gene's germline CDR1 is SGHRS and CDR2 YFSETQ. The ends were cut back, 4 bases at V and 2 bases at J, with 13 bases in the middle. CDR3 length: 14 residues. The CDR3 coding sequence is TGCGCCAGCAGCCGGGACGGGAATACCTACGAGCAGTACTTC. Translation: CASSRDGNTYEQYF.

The V gene is TRBV6-5, the J gene TRBJ2-5, with TRBD2 as a possible D gene (6 bases). The J call could be wrong; TRBJ2-7 is a better fit for the DNA end. The germline V gene encodes CDR1 MNHEY and CDR2 SVGAGI. This CDR3 spans 15 amino acids. This CDR3 reads CASSYSPGAGYEQYF. Here the CDR3 DNA reads TGTGCCAGCAGTTACTCGCCGGGAGCTGGGTACGAGCAGTACTTC.

This clonotype came up a few times. The chain recombines TRBV18 with TRBJ2-7; D is possibly TRBD2 (5 bases). V was pared by 11 bases and J by 5 bases, with 19 bases between. The CDR3 totals 13 residues. The germline V gene encodes CDR1 KGHSH and CDR2 LQKENI. The CDR3 protein is CARDGGHTHEQYF. The CDR3 DNA reads as TGTGCCCGGGATGGCGGCCATACCCACGAGCAGTACTTC.